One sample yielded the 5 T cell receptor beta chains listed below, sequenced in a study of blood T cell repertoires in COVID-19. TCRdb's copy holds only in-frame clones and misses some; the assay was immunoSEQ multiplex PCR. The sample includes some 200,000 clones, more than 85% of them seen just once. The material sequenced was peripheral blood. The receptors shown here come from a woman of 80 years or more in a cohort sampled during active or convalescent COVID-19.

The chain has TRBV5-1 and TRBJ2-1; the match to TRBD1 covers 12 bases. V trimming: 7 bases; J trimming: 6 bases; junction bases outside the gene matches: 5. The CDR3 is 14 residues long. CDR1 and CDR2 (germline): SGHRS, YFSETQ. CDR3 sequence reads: CASGRDRGLNEQFF. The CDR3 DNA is TGCGCCAGCGGCCGGGACAGGGGGCTCAATGAGCAGTTCTTC.

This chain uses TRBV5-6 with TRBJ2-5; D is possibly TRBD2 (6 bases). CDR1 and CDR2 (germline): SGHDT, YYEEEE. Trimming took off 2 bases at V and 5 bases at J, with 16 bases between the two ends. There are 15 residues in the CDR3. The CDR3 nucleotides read TGTGCCAGCAGCTTTACAGGACTACCAAGCGAGACCCAGTACTTC. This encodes CASSFTGLPSETQYF.

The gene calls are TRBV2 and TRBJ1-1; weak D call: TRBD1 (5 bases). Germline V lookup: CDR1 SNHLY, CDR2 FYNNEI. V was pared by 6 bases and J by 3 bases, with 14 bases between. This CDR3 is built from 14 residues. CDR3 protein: CASSGGQGDTEAFF. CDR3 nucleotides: TGTGCCAGCAGCGGAGGGCAGGGAGACACTGAAGCTTTCTTT. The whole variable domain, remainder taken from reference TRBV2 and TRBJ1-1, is EPEVTQTPSHQVTQMGQEVILRCVPISNHLYFYWYRQILGQKVEFLVSFYNNEISEKSEIFDDQFSVERPDGSNFTLKIRSTKLEDSAMYFCASSGGQGDTEAFFGQGTRLTVV.

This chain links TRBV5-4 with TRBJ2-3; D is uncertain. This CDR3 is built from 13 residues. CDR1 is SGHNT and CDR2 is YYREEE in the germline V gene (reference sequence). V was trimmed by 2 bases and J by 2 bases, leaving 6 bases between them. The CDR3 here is CASSFDNTDTQYF. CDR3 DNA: TGTGCCAGCAGCTTTGACAACACAGATACGCAGTATTTT.

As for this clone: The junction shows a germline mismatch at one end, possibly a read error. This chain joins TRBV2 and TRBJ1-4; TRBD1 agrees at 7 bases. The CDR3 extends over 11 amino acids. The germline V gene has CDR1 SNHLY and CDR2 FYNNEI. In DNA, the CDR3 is TGTGCCAGCAGTGATTTGGGCAGGGGGGTTTTT. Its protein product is CASSDLGRGVF.